The source of this T cell receptor (beta chain) is a study of cytomegalovirus exposure and HLA in healthy donors. The PCR used 60 Vbeta and 13 Jbeta primers. Using immunoSEQ multiplex PCR, the repertoire was profiled, and TCRdb retains in-frame clones only, with some absent. The table includes 55,000 to 65,000 clones, more than 70% detected once. What was sequenced was PBMCs. The receptor was isolated from a man in his thirties or forties in good health and CMV-seropositive.

The CDR3 DNA follows: TGTGCCAGCAGCAATCAGCGGGGGCCGAGCTCCTACAATGAGCAGTTCTTC. Protein: CASSNQRGPSSYNEQFF. V usage is TRBV9 and J usage is TRBJ2-1, with TRBD2 matching over 8 bases. CDR3 size: 17 residues. Germline-derived CDR1 and CDR2 are SGDLS and YYNGEE. The J segment lost 0 bases and the V segment lost 4 bases, leaving 9 bases of the junction unmatched.